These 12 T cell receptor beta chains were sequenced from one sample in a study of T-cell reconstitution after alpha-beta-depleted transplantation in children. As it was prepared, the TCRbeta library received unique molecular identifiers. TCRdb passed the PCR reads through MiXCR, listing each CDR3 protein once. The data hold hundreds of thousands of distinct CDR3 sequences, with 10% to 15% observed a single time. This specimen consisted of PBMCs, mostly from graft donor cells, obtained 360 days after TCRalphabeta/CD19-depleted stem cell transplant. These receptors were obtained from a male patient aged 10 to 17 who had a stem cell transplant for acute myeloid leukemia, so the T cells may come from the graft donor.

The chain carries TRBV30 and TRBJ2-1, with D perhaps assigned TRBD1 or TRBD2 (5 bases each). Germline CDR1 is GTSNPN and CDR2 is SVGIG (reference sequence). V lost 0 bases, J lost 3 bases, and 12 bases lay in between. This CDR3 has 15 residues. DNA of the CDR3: TGTGCCTGGAGTGTAACGTGGGACGTCTACAATGAGCAGTTCTTC. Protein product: CAWSVTWDVYNEQFF.

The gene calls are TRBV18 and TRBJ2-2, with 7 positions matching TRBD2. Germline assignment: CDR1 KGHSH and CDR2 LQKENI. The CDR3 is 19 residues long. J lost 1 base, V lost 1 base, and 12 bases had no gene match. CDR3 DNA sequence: TGTGCCAGCTCACCACTGGGCATAGCTAGCGGATTGAACACCGGGGAGCTGTTTTTT. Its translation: CASSPLGIASGLNTGELFF.

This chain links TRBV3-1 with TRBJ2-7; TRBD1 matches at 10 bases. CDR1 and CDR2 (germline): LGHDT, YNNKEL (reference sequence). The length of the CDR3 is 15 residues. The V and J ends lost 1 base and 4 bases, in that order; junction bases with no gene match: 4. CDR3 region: CASSQGRTGGYEQYF. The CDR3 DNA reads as TGTGCCAGCAGCCAAGGAAGGACAGGGGGGTACGAGCAGTACTTC.

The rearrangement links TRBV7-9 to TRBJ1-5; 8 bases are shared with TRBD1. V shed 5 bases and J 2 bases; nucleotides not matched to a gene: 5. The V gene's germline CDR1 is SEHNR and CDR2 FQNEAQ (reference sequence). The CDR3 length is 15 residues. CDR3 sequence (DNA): TGTGCCAGCAGCCAGGGGGCGCCTGGCAATCAGCCCCAGCATTTT. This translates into CASSQGAPGNQPQHF. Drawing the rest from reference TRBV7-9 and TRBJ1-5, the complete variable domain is DTGVSQNPRHKITKRGQNVTFRCDPISEHNRLYWYRQTLGQGPEFLTYFQNEAQLEKSRLLSDRFSAERPKGSFSTLEIQRTEQGDSAMYLCASSQGAPGNQPQHFGDGTRLSIL.

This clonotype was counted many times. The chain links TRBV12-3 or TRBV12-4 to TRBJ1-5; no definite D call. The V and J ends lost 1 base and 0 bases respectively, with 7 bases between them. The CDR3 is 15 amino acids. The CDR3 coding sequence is TGTGCCAGCAGTTTAGGGCCGTATAGCAATCAGCCCCAGCATTTT. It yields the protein CASSLGPYSNQPQHF.

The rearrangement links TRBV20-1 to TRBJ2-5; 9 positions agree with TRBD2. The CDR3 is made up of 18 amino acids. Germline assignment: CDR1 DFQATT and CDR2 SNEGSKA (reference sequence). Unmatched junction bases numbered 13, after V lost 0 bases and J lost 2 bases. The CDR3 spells CSAREGLAGALLQETQYF. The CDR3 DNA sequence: TGCAGTGCTAGAGAGGGGTTAGCGGGAGCTCTTCTACAAGAGACCCAGTACTTC.

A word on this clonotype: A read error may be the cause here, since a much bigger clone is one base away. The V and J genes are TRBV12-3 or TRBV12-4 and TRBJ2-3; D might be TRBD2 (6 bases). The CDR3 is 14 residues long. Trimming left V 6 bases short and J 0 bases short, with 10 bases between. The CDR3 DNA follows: TGTGCCAGCAGCCAGAGCGGGAGCACAGATACGCAGTATTTT. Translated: CASSQSGSTDTQYF.

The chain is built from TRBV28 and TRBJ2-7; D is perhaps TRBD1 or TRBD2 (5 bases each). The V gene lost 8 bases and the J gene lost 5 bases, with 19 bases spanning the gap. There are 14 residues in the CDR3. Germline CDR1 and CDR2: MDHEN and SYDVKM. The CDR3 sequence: CASQSGPARNEQYF. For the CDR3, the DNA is TGTGCCAGCCAGTCGGGACCAGCGAGGAACGAGCAGTACTTC. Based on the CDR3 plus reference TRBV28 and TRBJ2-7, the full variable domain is DVKVTQSSRYLVKRTGEKVFLECVQDMDHENMFWYRQDPGLGLRLIYFSYDVKMKEKGDIPEGYSVSREKKERFSLILESASTNQTSMYLCASQSGPARNEQYFGPGTRLTVT.

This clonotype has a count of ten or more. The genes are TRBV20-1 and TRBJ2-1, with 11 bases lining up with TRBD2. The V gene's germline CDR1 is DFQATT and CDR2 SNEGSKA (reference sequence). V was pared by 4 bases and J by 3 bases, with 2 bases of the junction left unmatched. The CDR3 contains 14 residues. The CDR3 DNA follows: TGCAGTGCTAATAGCGGGAGGGGCTACAATGAGCAGTTCTTC. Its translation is CSANSGRGYNEQFF.

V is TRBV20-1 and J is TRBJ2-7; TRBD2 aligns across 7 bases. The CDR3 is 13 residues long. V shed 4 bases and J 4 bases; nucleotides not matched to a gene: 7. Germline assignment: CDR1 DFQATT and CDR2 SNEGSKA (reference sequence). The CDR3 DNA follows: TGCAGTGCTATTCCGGGGGGAAGATACGAGCAGTACTTC. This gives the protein CSAIPGGRYEQYF.

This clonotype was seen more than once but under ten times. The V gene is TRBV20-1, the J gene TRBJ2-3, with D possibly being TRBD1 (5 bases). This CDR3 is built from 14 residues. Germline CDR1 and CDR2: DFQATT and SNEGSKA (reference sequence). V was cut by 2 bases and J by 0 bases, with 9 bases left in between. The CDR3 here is CSARQGSSTDTQYF. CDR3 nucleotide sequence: TGCAGTGCTAGACAGGGATCTAGCACAGATACGCAGTATTTT.

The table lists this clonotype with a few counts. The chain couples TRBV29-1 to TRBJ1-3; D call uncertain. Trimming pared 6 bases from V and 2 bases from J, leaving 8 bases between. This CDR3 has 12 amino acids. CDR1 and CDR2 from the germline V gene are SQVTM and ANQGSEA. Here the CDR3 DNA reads TGCAGCGTGGAGCGTCCTGGAAACACCATATATTTT. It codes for CSVERPGNTIYF.